The table lists the clone carrying this T cell receptor (beta chain) with many counts. These data originate in a study of CD8 T cells in ankylosing spondylitis. TCRdb itself ran the 5' RACE reads through MiXCR, one entry per CDR3 protein. There are around 180,000 distinct CDR3 sequences in the sample; under 15% occur only once, and approximately 10% lies in the top ten. This sequence was found in a female donor with ankylosing spondylitis or in good health (not recorded which). What was sequenced was blood, either unsorted or a sorted T cell fraction (not recorded which).

The CDR3 coding sequence is TGCAGCGTTGAAGGGACCCCTGCCTACGAGCAGTACTTC. The encoded protein is CSVEGTPAYEQYF. The chain combines TRBV29-1 with TRBJ2-7; unclear D gene. The CDR3 length is 13 residues. V was shortened by 1 base and J by 2 bases, with 9 bases between the two germline ends. Germline-derived CDR1 and CDR2 are SQVTM and ANQGSEA.